Each of the 20 T cell receptor beta chains below was sequenced from the same sample in a study of shared clonotypes between healthy human individuals. In the naive CD8 group, cells lacked CD45RO and were positively selected for CCR7, so terminally differentiated effector memory CD45RA+ cells were left out. The assay was immunoSEQ multiplex PCR, and TCRdb's table has in-frame clones only and misses some. The sample shows some 2,100,000 clones, just over 90% of them seen only once. Sequenced sample: naive CD8+ T cells from PBMCs. These receptors originate from a young man in good health. Some clones in this sample may be carry-over from other donors' samples.

This clone was seen just once. The rearrangement joins TRBV7-9 to TRBJ2-1; possible D gene TRBD2, 6 bases. The V gene's germline CDR1 is SEHNR and CDR2 FQNEAQ (reference sequence). The germline V and J ends were trimmed by 5 bases and 7 bases, with 21 bases remaining between them. The CDR3 contains 16 residues. CDR3 amino acids: CASSPAGPSRGNEQFF. The CDR3 region has the DNA TGTGCCAGCAGCCCGGCGGGGCCCTCTAGGGGAAATGAGCAGTTCTTC.

With regard to this clone: The sample carries other DNA sequences with the same CDR3. V usage is TRBV27 and J usage is TRBJ2-7, with D tentatively TRBD1 (5 bases). The CDR3 covers 13 residues. Germline loops: CDR1 MNHEY, CDR2 SMNVEV (reference sequence). V lost 0 bases, J lost 3 bases, and 6 bases lay in between. CDR3 coding DNA: TGTGCCAGCAGTTTATCAGGGGACTACGAGCAGTACTTC. Its translation is CASSLSGDYEQYF.

The chain is built from TRBV15 and TRBJ1-6, with D maybe TRBD1 (5 bases). The V gene lost 0 bases and the J gene lost 7 bases, with 7 bases spanning the gap. This CDR3 contains 14 residues. Germline CDR1 and CDR2: LNHNV and YYDKDF (reference sequence). CDR3 DNA sequence: TGTGCCACCAGCAGAGAGGGGGGAAATTCACCCCTCCACTTT. This sequence encodes CATSREGGNSPLHF.

This chain connects TRBV14 to TRBJ2-2, with 10 bases lining up with TRBD2. This CDR3 is 21 amino acids long. Germline CDR1 and CDR2: SGHDN and FVKESK. The ends lost 1 base at V and 7 bases at J; junction bases unmatched: 21. The CDR3, as DNA: TGTGCCAGCAGCCAAGGCCGTCGGGCCCCGGAAAGCGGGAGGGCCGTCGGGGAGCTGTTTTTT. The encoded protein is CASSQGRRAPESGRAVGELFF.

The chain joins TRBV7-9 to TRBJ1-1; unclear D gene. From germline, CDR1 is SEHNR and CDR2 FQNEAQ (reference sequence). CDR3 length: 16 amino acids. V gave up 4 bases and J gave up 1 base, with 16 bases separating them. Here the CDR3 reads CASSSTKDVRNTEAFF. The DNA for the CDR3 is TGTGCCAGCAGCTCTACGAAGGACGTCCGGAACACTGAAGCTTTCTTT.

This chain connects TRBV27 to TRBJ2-7, with 11 bases lining up with TRBD2. The CDR3 totals 18 residues. Germline CDR1 is MNHEY and CDR2 is SMNVEV (reference sequence). With 4 bases clipped from V and 0 bases from J, the junction kept 11 bases outside the gene matches. CDR3 nucleotide sequence: TGTGCCAGCAGTTCCGTGGGACTAGCGGAGGCCCACTCCTACGAGCAGTACTTC. It yields the protein CASSSVGLAEAHSYEQYF.

V and J are TRBV6-5 and TRBJ1-1, with 9 positions matching TRBD1. V trimming: 6 bases; J trimming: 4 bases; junction bases outside the gene matches: 6. Germline CDR1 and CDR2: MNHEY and SVGAGI. CDR3 length: 14 residues. CDR3 DNA sequence: TGTGCCAGCAGACCTGGGACAGGGATCACTGAAGCTTTCTTT. Amino acid sequence: CASRPGTGITEAFF.

CDR3 DNA sequence: TGTGCCAGCACACAGTCCGGGAGGGACAATGAGCAGTTCTTC. As protein: CASTQSGRDNEQFF. The genes are TRBV7-2 and TRBJ2-1; TRBD2 aligns across 8 bases. Per the germline V gene, CDR1 is SGHTA and CDR2 is FQGNSA. The trim removed 7 bases at V and 5 bases at J, leaving 7 bases unmatched. This CDR3 comprises 14 residues.

The chain has TRBV9 and TRBJ2-5; D may be TRBD1 (5 bases). Germline CDR1 is SGDLS and CDR2 is YYNGEE. Deletions cut 4 bases from V and 5 bases from J, with 15 bases between. The CDR3 runs to 14 residues. The CDR3 DNA reads as TGTGCCAGCAGCCGGACAAAAGCCGGGGAGACCCAGTACTTC. Translation gives CASSRTKAGETQYF.

The chain couples TRBV5-4 to TRBJ2-7; a possible D gene is TRBD1 (6 bases). The CDR3 totals 16 residues. Looked up from germline, CDR1 is SGHNT and CDR2 is YYREEE (reference sequence). V lost 4 bases to trimming and J lost 2 bases, with 19 bases between them. CDR3 bases: TGTGCCAGCAGCCCCGGGATGGGGGCAGGGGCCTACGAGCAGTACTTC. This encodes CASSPGMGAGAYEQYF.

The V gene is TRBV7-6, the J gene TRBJ1-2; D perhaps matches TRBD1 (5 bases). This CDR3 region has 15 residues. The germline V gene encodes CDR1 SGHVS and CDR2 FNYEAQ. Trimming stripped 2 bases from V and 6 bases from J, with 16 bases between. The CDR3 bases are TGTGCCAGCAGCTTAACTCCCCAGGGAGGGAATGGCTACACCTTC. Translating it yields CASSLTPQGGNGYTF.

This chain joins TRBV7-2 and TRBJ2-2; D gene uncertain. The CDR3 is 13 residues long. Trimming cost V 3 bases and J 6 bases, with 8 bases left between them. In germline, CDR1 is SGHTA, CDR2 FQGNSA. Here the CDR3 reads CASSLDLAGELFF. CDR3 nucleotides: TGTGCCAGCAGCTTGGATTTGGCCGGGGAGCTGTTTTTT.

The genes are TRBV25-1 and TRBJ2-5; 7 bases agree with TRBD1. The DNA matches TRBJ2-7 better at its end, which makes the J call doubtful. The CDR3 is 15 amino acids. CDR1 MGHDK and CDR2 SYGVNS come from the germline V gene. The CDR3 DNA is TGTGCCAGCAGTGAAACCGGGACAGAACTCTACGAGCAGTACTTC. This sequence encodes CASSETGTELYEQYF.

The chain carries TRBV23-1 and TRBJ2-5, with a possible D match to TRBD1 (6 bases). TRBV23-1 is treated as an ORF (open reading frame) with a function not yet certain. The CDR3 spans 15 residues. Deletions cut 2 bases from V and 5 bases from J, with 15 bases between. This CDR3 reads CASSQGQGFQETQYF. As DNA, the CDR3 is TGCGCCAGCAGTCAAGGTCAGGGGTTTCAGGAGACCCAGTACTTC.

The chain combines TRBV4-3 with TRBJ2-1, with 8 nucleotides matching TRBD1. The CDR3 totals 16 residues. CDR1 and CDR2 from the germline V gene are LGHNA and YSLEER. The ends lost 0 bases at V and 3 bases at J; junction bases unmatched: 4. CDR3 bases: TGCGCCAGCAGCCAAGATTCAGGGGGCGTCTACAATGAGCAGTTCTTC. This gives the protein CASSQDSGGVYNEQFF.

This chain connects TRBV11-3 to TRBJ2-1; unclear D gene. The germline gives CDR1 SGHNT, CDR2 YENEEA. V lost 0 bases and J lost 8, with 5 bases in between. This CDR3 contains 12 residues. CDR3 amino acids: CASSLEAHEQFF. DNA for the CDR3: TGTGCCAGCAGCTTAGAGGCCCATGAGCAGTTCTTC.

The J gene is TRBJ1-3, the V gene TRBV15; D is undetermined. This CDR3 is built from 15 residues. Trimming pared 0 bases from V and 3 bases from J, leaving 9 bases between. Germline lookup yields CDR1 LNHNV and CDR2 YYDKDF (reference sequence). CDR3 DNA: TGTGCCACCAGCAGAGATTTGGGGTTTGGAAACACCATATATTTT. Residues: CATSRDLGFGNTIYF.

The CDR3 coding sequence is TGTGCCAGCAGTTCGGACAGGGGAAATCAGCCCCAGCATTTT. As protein: CASSSDRGNQPQHF. The rearrangement links TRBV6-5 to TRBJ1-5; TRBD1 matches 9 bases. This CDR3 contains 14 residues. Looked up from germline, CDR1 is MNHEY and CDR2 is SVGAGI. The trim removed 4 bases at V and 4 bases at J, leaving 2 bases unmatched.

The rearrangement links TRBV19 to TRBJ2-7, with D hard to call. The CDR3 is 13 residues long. V was cut by 6 bases and J by 2 bases, with 11 bases left in between. Looked up from germline, CDR1 is LNHDA and CDR2 is SQIVND (reference sequence). The CDR3 DNA reads as TGTGCCAGTAGCCTCGACGTACCCTACGAGCAGTACTTC. Residues: CASSLDVPYEQYF.

The rearrangement links TRBV11-2 to TRBJ2-1, with a possible D match to TRBD2 (5 bases). Trimming took 2 bases from V and 6 from J, leaving 14 bases between them. The CDR3 has 15 residues. Germline V lookup: CDR1 SGHAT, CDR2 FQNNGV. CDR3 DNA: TGTGCCAGCAGCTTAATTCTAGCAGTTAGCAATGAGCAGTTCTTC. This sequence encodes CASSLILAVSNEQFF. Using reference TRBV11-2 and TRBJ2-1 for the parts outside the CDR3, the full variable domain is EAGVAQSPRYKIIEKRQSVAFWCNPISGHATLYWYQQILGQGPKLLIQFQNNGVVDDSQLPKDRFSAERLKGVDSTLKIQPAKLEDSAVYLCASSLILAVSNEQFFGPGTRLTVL.